A selection of T cell receptor beta chains follows, all from one sample in a study of shared clonotypes between healthy human individuals. Assay used: immunoSEQ multiplex PCR; TCRdb lists only in-frame clones, some missing. The sample carries hundreds of thousands of clones, 95% to 96% recorded once. Sequencing was done on a sample of naive CD8+ T cells sorted from blood. Receptors were obtained from a woman in her 30s in good health. The CDR3 runs from the conserved cysteine through the conserved F or W. The D gene is left open where the match is weak. Rows may omit the clone size; those that give it use once, few, many or a size class.

v_call: TRBV7-9
j_call: TRBJ2-2
d_call: NA
clone_size: NA
cdr3_nt: TGTGCCAGCAGCTTATATAGTGTAGAGCTGTTTTTT
cdr3_aa: CASSLYSVELFF

v_call: TRBV2
j_call: TRBJ1-4
d_call: NA
clone_size: NA
cdr3_nt: TGTGCCAGCGGCGGGGAAGGTGTTGAAAAACTGTTTTTT
cdr3_aa: CASGGEGVEKLFF

v_call: TRBV5-5
j_call: TRBJ2-3
d_call: NA
clone_size: NA
cdr3_nt: TGTGCCAGCAGCTTATTGGACAGCACAGATACGCAGTATTTT
cdr3_aa: CASSLLDSTDTQYF

v_call: TRBV27
j_call: TRBJ1-2
d_call: NA
clone_size: once
cdr3_nt: TGTGCCAGCAGTCCTCAGGGTCTTGACTATGGCTACACCTTC
cdr3_aa: CASSPQGLDYGYTF

v_call: TRBV19
j_call: TRBJ2-1
d_call: TRBD2
clone_size: NA
cdr3_nt: TGTGCCAGTAGTACATCCCGGGGACTAGCGGGACAGGGTGAGCAGTTCTTC
cdr3_aa: CASSTSRGLAGQGEQFF

v_call: TRBV28
j_call: TRBJ2-2
d_call: NA
clone_size: NA
cdr3_nt: TGTGCCAGCAGTCCCCCTCGGGGCACCGGGGAGCTGTTTTTT
cdr3_aa: CASSPPRGTGELFF

v_call: TRBV4-2
j_call: TRBJ2-1
d_call: TRBD1
clone_size: NA
cdr3_nt: TGTGCCAGCAGCCAAGAGGGGAGCTGGGACAGGGGGCTTAATGAGCAGTTCTTC
cdr3_aa: CASSQEGSWDRGLNEQFF

v_call: TRBV10-3
j_call: TRBJ1-1
d_call: TRBD1
clone_size: NA
cdr3_nt: TGTGCCATCAGTGAGACAGGGGGCCCCACTGAAGCTTTCTTT
cdr3_aa: CAISETGGPTEAFF

v_call: TRBV19
j_call: TRBJ1-5
d_call: TRBD1
clone_size: NA
cdr3_nt: TGTGCCAGTATTGGGACAGGGCCTAAACCCCAGCATTTT
cdr3_aa: CASIGTGPKPQHF

v_call: TRBV27
j_call: TRBJ2-7
d_call: TRBD2
clone_size: NA
cdr3_nt: TGTGCCAGCAGTTGGGGACTAGCGGGAGAGCGGGAGCAGTACTTC
cdr3_aa: CASSWGLAGEREQYF

v_call: TRBV5-6
j_call: TRBJ2-7
d_call: TRBD2
clone_size: once
cdr3_nt: TGTGCCAGCAGCTTTGGGACTAGCTTCGACGAGCAGTACTTC
cdr3_aa: CASSFGTSFDEQYF

v_call: TRBV18
j_call: TRBJ2-2
d_call: NA
clone_size: once
cdr3_nt: TGTGCCAGCTCACCACCGATAGGGGATGACGGGGAGCTGTTTTTT
cdr3_aa: CASSPPIGDDGELFF

v_call: TRBV27
j_call: TRBJ1-1
d_call: NA
clone_size: once
cdr3_nt: TGTGCCAGCAGTTTTATCGGCTTGAACACTGAAGCTTTCTTT
cdr3_aa: CASSFIGLNTEAFF

v_call: TRBV30
j_call: TRBJ2-7
d_call: TRBD2
clone_size: once
cdr3_nt: TGTGCCTGGAGCCCGGGACTAGTTTACGAGCAGTACTTC
cdr3_aa: CAWSPGLVYEQYF

v_call: TRBV27
j_call: TRBJ2-1
d_call: TRBD2
clone_size: NA
cdr3_nt: TGTGCCAGCAGACTAGCGGGAGAGTACTACAATGAGCAGTTCTTC
cdr3_aa: CASRLAGEYYNEQFF

v_call: TRBV12-5
j_call: TRBJ2-1
d_call: NA
clone_size: NA
cdr3_nt: TGTGCTAGTGCTACAGAAGACGGCAATGAGCAGTTCTTC
cdr3_aa: CASATEDGNEQFF

v_call: TRBV9
j_call: TRBJ2-2
d_call: NA
clone_size: NA
cdr3_nt: TGTGCCAGCAGCGATTCTAGCGAGCCCCCTACAACCGGGGAGCTGTTTTTT
cdr3_aa: CASSDSSEPPTTGELFF

v_call: TRBV28
j_call: TRBJ2-4
d_call: NA
clone_size: NA
cdr3_nt: TGTGCCAGCAGTTTACACCGGGGTAAAAACATTCAGTACTTC
cdr3_aa: CASSLHRGKNIQYF

v_call: TRBV6-1
j_call: TRBJ1-4
d_call: NA
clone_size: NA
cdr3_nt: TGTGCCAGCAGTGTATTCGCCCGGGTCGGGGAACTGTTTTTT
cdr3_aa: CASSVFARVGELFF

v_call: TRBV10-1
j_call: TRBJ2-7
d_call: TRBD2
clone_size: NA
cdr3_nt: TGCGCCAGCAGTAGGGACTATAGCGGCGGGCAGTACTTC
cdr3_aa: CASSRDYSGGQYF

v_call: TRBV27
j_call: TRBJ2-1
d_call: NA
clone_size: NA
cdr3_nt: TGTGCCAGCAGCCCCCGGGGGTATAGTGTTGGCAATGAGCAGTTCTTC
cdr3_aa: CASSPRGYSVGNEQFF

v_call: TRBV27
j_call: TRBJ1-6
d_call: TRBD1
clone_size: NA
cdr3_nt: TGTGCCAGCAGTTTATGGACAGGGCTGAATTCACCCCTCCACTTT
cdr3_aa: CASSLWTGLNSPLHF

v_call: TRBV28
j_call: TRBJ2-3
d_call: NA
clone_size: NA
cdr3_nt: TGTGCCAGCAGTTCGACGGCAGGGACCTTCAGCACAGATACGCAGTATTTT
cdr3_aa: CASSSTAGTFSTDTQYF

v_call: TRBV28
j_call: TRBJ2-5
d_call: TRBD1
clone_size: NA
cdr3_nt: TGTGCCAGCAGTCCCATACCGGGGGACAGGGGAGAGACCCAGTACTTC
cdr3_aa: CASSPIPGDRGETQYF

v_call: TRBV15
j_call: TRBJ2-3
d_call: TRBD2
clone_size: NA
cdr3_nt: TGTGCCACCGCGGGAGGGGCCCACAGGGTTATCGGTAGCACAGATACGCAGTATTTT
cdr3_aa: CATAGGAHRVIGSTDTQYF

v_call: TRBV2
j_call: TRBJ2-7
d_call: NA
clone_size: few
cdr3_nt: TGTGCCAGCAGGGCAACATCGACAGGCACCTACGAGCAGTACTTC
cdr3_aa: CASRATSTGTYEQYF

v_call: TRBV2
j_call: TRBJ2-7
d_call: TRBD2
clone_size: NA
cdr3_nt: TGTGCCAGTACCACTAGCGGCTCCTACGAGCAGTACTTC
cdr3_aa: CASTTSGSYEQYF

v_call: TRBV27
j_call: TRBJ2-2
d_call: TRBD2
clone_size: NA
cdr3_nt: TGTGCCAGCAGTTTGGGGTCTAGCGGGAGGGGCGGGGAGCTGTTTTTT
cdr3_aa: CASSLGSSGRGGELFF

v_call: TRBV6-1
j_call: TRBJ2-4
d_call: NA
clone_size: NA
cdr3_nt: TGTGCCAGCAGTGAAGCTCGACCCCTCGACATTCAGTACTTC
cdr3_aa: CASSEARPLDIQYF

v_call: TRBV2
j_call: TRBJ2-7
d_call: TRBD2
clone_size: NA
cdr3_nt: TGTGCCAGCACCCCGCCGGGGACTAGCGTAACCTACGAGCAGTACTTC
cdr3_aa: CASTPPGTSVTYEQYF

v_call: TRBV2
j_call: TRBJ1-2
d_call: NA
clone_size: NA
cdr3_nt: TGTGCCAGCAGTGTGGCTAACTATGGCTACACCTTC
cdr3_aa: CASSVANYGYTF

v_call: TRBV13
j_call: TRBJ2-7
d_call: NA
clone_size: NA
cdr3_nt: TGTGCCAGCAGCTTAGGCCTGGCGGGGGCCCCCCACGAGCAGTACTTC
cdr3_aa: CASSLGLAGAPHEQYF

v_call: TRBV7-9
j_call: TRBJ2-1
d_call: NA
clone_size: NA
cdr3_nt: TGTGCCAGCAGCAACGGGACTCCCGGGTCCTACAATGAGCAGTTCTTC
cdr3_aa: CASSNGTPGSYNEQFF

v_call: TRBV14
j_call: TRBJ2-7
d_call: TRBD2
clone_size: NA
cdr3_nt: TGTGCCAGCAGCCAAGTGGGGGGACTACTAAACTACGAGCAGTACTTC
cdr3_aa: CASSQVGGLLNYEQYF

v_call: TRBV14
j_call: TRBJ2-7
d_call: NA
clone_size: NA
cdr3_nt: TGTGCCAGCAGCCCTCGACTAGGAGACTCCTACGAGCAGTACTTC
cdr3_aa: CASSPRLGDSYEQYF

v_call: TRBV10-3
j_call: TRBJ2-1
d_call: TRBD2
clone_size: NA
cdr3_nt: TGTGCCATCAGTGACCTCGCTGGGACTAGCGGGAGGGCCGCCTACAATGAGCAGTTCTTC
cdr3_aa: CAISDLAGTSGRAAYNEQFF

v_call: TRBV7-9
j_call: TRBJ2-2
d_call: TRBD2
clone_size: NA
cdr3_nt: TGTGCCAGCAGCTCCGAGGGGAGGGTCGCGAACACCGGGGAGCTGTTTTTT
cdr3_aa: CASSSEGRVANTGELFF

v_call: TRBV14
j_call: TRBJ1-1
d_call: NA
clone_size: NA
cdr3_nt: TGTGCCAGCAGCCAAGAAGTTGGGGTGGCAGGCATCACCACTGAAGCTTTCTTT
cdr3_aa: CASSQEVGVAGITTEAFF

v_call: TRBV4-1
j_call: TRBJ1-6
d_call: NA
clone_size: NA
cdr3_nt: TGCGCCAGCAGCCAAGCCTTACCGGGGGGCTCCTATAATTCACCCCTCCACTTT
cdr3_aa: CASSQALPGGSYNSPLHF

v_call: TRBV10-3
j_call: TRBJ2-1
d_call: NA
clone_size: NA
cdr3_nt: TGTGCCATCAGTGAGACCACGGGGACTGTCTCCTACAATGAGCAGTTCTTC
cdr3_aa: CAISETTGTVSYNEQFF

v_call: TRBV28
j_call: TRBJ2-7
d_call: NA
clone_size: NA
cdr3_nt: TGTGCCAGCAGTTTATCTACAGGGAGCTACGAGCAGTACTTC
cdr3_aa: CASSLSTGSYEQYF

v_call: TRBV27
j_call: TRBJ2-3
d_call: NA
clone_size: NA
cdr3_nt: TGTGCCAGCAGTGCGGGCGTCGGGATCTCCCCAGATACGCAGTATTTT
cdr3_aa: CASSAGVGISPDTQYF

v_call: TRBV4-1
j_call: TRBJ2-1
d_call: NA
clone_size: NA
cdr3_nt: TGCGCCAGCAACGGATTAGGCGAGCAGTTCTTC
cdr3_aa: CASNGLGEQFF

v_call: TRBV29-1
j_call: TRBJ2-5
d_call: NA
clone_size: NA
cdr3_nt: TGCAGCGCTGGTGGCGGGGCCGGGCAGTACTTC
cdr3_aa: CSAGGGAGQYF

v_call: TRBV9
j_call: TRBJ2-3
d_call: TRBD2
clone_size: NA
cdr3_nt: TGTGCCAGCAACGGGGGGACCCTCGAGAGGACAGATACGCAGTATTTT
cdr3_aa: CASNGGTLERTDTQYF

v_call: TRBV28
j_call: TRBJ1-5
d_call: NA
clone_size: NA
cdr3_nt: TGTGCCAGCAGTTTTTATAGTGGAGGGGCGCAGCCCCAGCATTTT
cdr3_aa: CASSFYSGGAQPQHF

v_call: TRBV11-2
j_call: TRBJ2-6
d_call: TRBD1
clone_size: NA
cdr3_nt: TGTGCCAGCAGCCATATACGGGACAGGGTCTATGGGGCCAACGTCCTGACTTTC
cdr3_aa: CASSHIRDRVYGANVLTF

v_call: TRBV10-3
j_call: TRBJ1-1
d_call: NA
clone_size: once
cdr3_nt: TGTGCCATCAGTGTGTCGGGGGGAGGCCCCATGAACACTGAAGCTTTCTTT
cdr3_aa: CAISVSGGGPMNTEAFF

v_call: TRBV7-9
j_call: TRBJ2-7
d_call: TRBD2
clone_size: NA
cdr3_nt: TGTGCCAGCAGCACTACTAGCGGGAGGAGGAGCTACGAGCAGTACTTC
cdr3_aa: CASSTTSGRRSYEQYF

v_call: TRBV28
j_call: TRBJ2-7
d_call: NA
clone_size: NA
cdr3_nt: TGTGCCAGCAGCCAATTGCCAACAGGGTACCACGAGCAGTACTTC
cdr3_aa: CASSQLPTGYHEQYF

v_call: TRBV9
j_call: TRBJ2-7
d_call: NA
clone_size: NA
cdr3_nt: TGTGCCAGCAGCCCAACTTCGCGGGGCGGATACGAGCAGTACTTC
cdr3_aa: CASSPTSRGGYEQYF

v_call: TRBV10-3
j_call: TRBJ2-5
d_call: NA
clone_size: NA
cdr3_nt: TGTGCCATCAGTGAGTACAACAGGGATCCAGAGACCCAGTACTTC
cdr3_aa: CAISEYNRDPETQYF

v_call: TRBV15
j_call: TRBJ2-5
d_call: TRBD2
clone_size: NA
cdr3_nt: TGTGCCACCAGCAGACCCCGACTAGCTGGCGAGACCCAGTACTTC
cdr3_aa: CATSRPRLAGETQYF

v_call: TRBV4-1
j_call: TRBJ1-1
d_call: NA
clone_size: once
cdr3_nt: TGCGCCAGCAGCCAAGGTCCTACAGGGATCACTGAAGCTTTCTTT
cdr3_aa: CASSQGPTGITEAFF

v_call: TRBV5-6
j_call: TRBJ1-1
d_call: NA
clone_size: NA
cdr3_nt: TGTGCCAGCAGTCCCGGCGGTGGGTTCACTGAAGCTTTCTTT
cdr3_aa: CASSPGGGFTEAFF